The 20 T cell receptor beta chains below all came from one sample that was sequenced in a study of PD-1 blockade in classical Hodgkin lymphoma. The protocol was immunoSEQ multiplex PCR, while the TCRdb copy is restricted to in-frame clones and leaves out a portion. The sample has 130,000 to 150,000 clones, under 85% seen once; the top ten hold 7% to 9.5%. Each patient experienced a relapse that followed autologous stem cell transplantation, and brentuximab vedotin exposure varied. The specimen was peripheral blood mononuclear cells (PBMCs), collected before the second cycle of nivolumab. Source of these receptors: a human donor with classical Hodgkin lymphoma.

The chain links TRBV11-1 to TRBJ2-3; TRBD1 agrees at 9 bases. The germline gives CDR1 SGHAT, CDR2 FQDESV (reference sequence). With V trimmed by 4 bases and J by 7 bases, 12 bases remained unmatched. The CDR3 runs to 16 residues. Here the CDR3 reads CASSSLPGQGFNTQYF. In nucleotides, the CDR3 is TGTGCCAGCAGCTCCCTCCCGGGACAGGGTTTTAATACGCAGTATTTT. The complete variable domain, with remaining parts taken from reference TRBV11-1 and TRBJ2-3, reads EAEVAQSPRYKITEKSQAVAFWCDPISGHATLYWYRQILGQGPELLVQFQDESVVDDSQLPKDRFSAERLKGVDSTLKIQPAELGDSAMYLCASSSLPGQGFNTQYFGPGTRLTVL.

The chain combines TRBV19 with TRBJ1-1; tentative D call: TRBD1 (6 bases). The CDR3 has 13 amino acids. Germline assignment: CDR1 LNHDA and CDR2 SQIVND (reference sequence). V was trimmed by 6 bases and J by 1 base, leaving 9 bases between them. DNA for the CDR3: TGTGCCAGTAGATTGGGACAGAACACTGAAGCTTTCTTT. Amino acid sequence: CASRLGQNTEAFF. The full variable domain, completed using reference TRBV19 and TRBJ1-1, is DGGITQSPKYLFRKEGQNVTLSCEQNLNHDAMYWYRQDPGQGLRLIYYSQIVNDFQKGDIAEGYSVSREKKESFPLTVTSAQKNPTAFYLCASRLGQNTEAFFGQGTRLTVV.

The chain couples TRBV6-1 to TRBJ1-1; D not certain. Germline loops: CDR1 MNHNS, CDR2 SASEGT. The CDR3 length is 13 residues. The V end was cut by 2 bases, the J end by 1 base, with 5 bases between. The CDR3 DNA is TGTGCCAGCAGTGAATGGGGGAACACTGAAGCTTTCTTT. This sequence encodes CASSEWGNTEAFF.

V is TRBV4-3 and J is TRBJ1-5; D unclear. The CDR3 sequence is 13 residues long. Trimming pared 1 base from V and 4 bases from J, leaving 5 bases between. Germline values: CDR1 LGHNA, CDR2 YSLEER. CDR3 protein: CASSQGRNQPQHF. CDR3 sequence (DNA): TGCGCCAGCAGCCAAGGGAGGAATCAGCCCCAGCATTTT.

The CDR3 sequence is CASSFPRGASEDTQYF. CDR3 nucleotide sequence: TGTGCCAGCAGCTTCCCCCGGGGGGCTAGTGAAGATACGCAGTATTTT. This chain connects TRBV9 to TRBJ2-3; a weak D match, TRBD2 (7 bases). The CDR3 loop spans 16 amino acids. V was trimmed by 4 bases and J by 5 bases, leaving 20 bases between them. Per the germline V gene, CDR1 is SGDLS and CDR2 is YYNGEE.

The chain recombines TRBV5-1 with TRBJ2-3; 12 bases are a match to TRBD2. Germline CDR1 reads SGHRS; CDR2 reads YFSETQ. The CDR3 runs to 15 residues. V lost 2 bases and J lost 3; bases outside the gene matches: 1. The CDR3 DNA reads as TGCGCCAGCAGCTTCCTAGCGGGAGGGACAGATACGCAGTATTTT. Its translation: CASSFLAGGTDTQYF.

V gene TRBV7-2 combines with J gene TRBJ2-7; 12 bases align to TRBD2. V was pared by 5 bases and J by 1 base, with 6 bases of the junction left unmatched. The CDR3 extends over 16 amino acids. Germline V gene data show CDR1 as SGHTA and CDR2 as FQGNSA. CDR3 nucleotide sequence: TGTGCCAGCAGCCCACTAGCGGGAGGCCCTTCCTACGAGCAGTACTTC. Protein product: CASSPLAGGPSYEQYF. The whole variable domain, remainder taken from reference TRBV7-2 and TRBJ2-7, is GAGVSQSPSNKVTEKGKDVELRCDPISGHTALYWYRQSLGQGLEFLIYFQGNSAPDKSGLPSDRFSAERTGGSVSTLTIQRTQQEDSAVYLCASSPLAGGPSYEQYFGPGTRLTVT.

This clone has just a few counts. The chain combines TRBV7-9 with TRBJ1-2; 7 bases fit TRBD1. The CDR3 runs 13 residues. After removal of 5 bases from V and 8 bases from J, the junction contained 8 bases not matched to a gene. The germline V gene encodes CDR1 SEHNR and CDR2 FQNEAQ (reference sequence). The DNA of the CDR3 is TGTGCCAGCAGCCGGAAGGGGGCAGGGGGCTACACCTTC. It specifies CASSRKGAGGYTF.

The rearrangement links TRBV4-2 to TRBJ2-7, with a possible D match to TRBD1 (5 bases). The germline gives CDR1 LGHNA, CDR2 YNFKEQ. CDR3 length equals 16 residues. V lost 0 bases and J lost 3, with 15 bases in between. The CDR3 sequence is CASSQESAGKIYEQYF. CDR3 DNA sequence: TGTGCCAGCAGCCAAGAGTCGGCAGGGAAAATCTACGAGCAGTACTTC.

CDR3 protein: CASSATGGRDEAFF. The CDR3 DNA is TGTGCCAGCAGCGCAACAGGGGGCCGGGATGAAGCTTTCTTT. The rearrangement links TRBV9 to TRBJ1-1, with TRBD1 matching 9 bases. V was clipped by 3 bases and J by 7 bases; unmatched bases: 7. The CDR3 has 14 residues. The germline gives CDR1 SGDLS, CDR2 YYNGEE.

This chain uses TRBV19 with TRBJ1-3; D is undetermined. CDR3 length equals 14 residues. Trimming took off 5 bases at V and 0 bases at J, with 8 bases between the two ends. Per germline, CDR1 LNHDA and CDR2 SQIVND (reference sequence). The CDR3 bases are TGTGCCAGTAGTCGGCTAGCCTCTGGAAACACCATATATTTT. This gives the protein CASSRLASGNTIYF.

CDR3 amino acids: CASSLGTPREQYF. The CDR3 bases are TGTGCCAGCAGCCTAGGGACTCCCCGCGAGCAGTACTTC. V is TRBV28 and J is TRBJ2-7; a possible D gene is TRBD2 (6 bases). This CDR3 has 13 residues. Per the germline V gene, CDR1 is MDHEN and CDR2 is SYDVKM. V lost 6 bases and J lost 6, with 15 bases in between.

This clone was picked up one time. The chain employs TRBV7-9 and TRBJ2-1, with TRBD2 identical over 7 bases. V gave up 5 bases and J gave up 7 bases; unmatched junction bases: 2. The CDR3 spans 12 residues. Germline CDR1 reads SEHNR; CDR2 reads FQNEAQ (reference sequence). The CDR3 nucleotides read TGTGCCAGCAGCCCCGGGGGGAATGAGCAGTTCTTC. It specifies CASSPGGNEQFF.

The chain recombines TRBV7-6 with TRBJ1-2; the match to TRBD1 covers 8 bases. CDR1 and CDR2 (germline): SGHVS, FNYEAQ. This CDR3 spans 13 amino acids. The trim removed 6 bases at V and 7 bases at J, leaving 7 bases unmatched. The CDR3 sequence is CASSPTGVAGYTF. The CDR3 coding sequence is TGTGCCAGCAGTCCGACAGGGGTAGCTGGCTACACCTTC.

This chain connects TRBV2 to TRBJ2-5, with 11 bases fitting TRBD1. Germline CDR1 is SNHLY and CDR2 is FYNNEI. CDR3 size: 14 residues. V gave up 6 bases and J gave up 6 bases; unmatched junction bases: 6. CDR3 residues: CASRRGQGGQTQYF. DNA of the CDR3: TGTGCCAGCAGAAGGGGACAGGGGGGACAGACCCAGTACTTC.

V and J are TRBV4-2 and TRBJ2-5; 8 nucleotides line up with TRBD2. Germline values: CDR1 LGHNA, CDR2 YNFKEQ. Trimming removed 3 bases from V and 5 bases from J; junction bases left unmatched: 2. The CDR3 covers 13 residues. The DNA of the CDR3 is TGTGCCAGCAGCCAGGGACTAGGGGAGACCCAGTACTTC. Its protein product is CASSQGLGETQYF.

This chain joins TRBV6-5 and TRBJ1-4; D gene ambiguous. Germline V lookup: CDR1 MNHEY, CDR2 SVGAGI. The CDR3 contains 16 residues. V shed 2 bases and J shed 0 bases, with 10 bases lying between them. The CDR3 nucleotides read TGTGCCAGCAGTTACCGGCGGTATGCAACTAATGAAAAACTGTTTTTT. Protein sequence: CASSYRRYATNEKLFF.

V gene TRBV20-1 combines with J gene TRBJ2-1; D ambiguous. The CDR3 runs to 11 residues. Germline V gene data show CDR1 as DFQATT and CDR2 as SNEGSKA (reference sequence). Trimming stripped 3 bases from V and 7 bases from J, with 7 bases between. The CDR3 DNA is TGCAGTGCTAGTGGAGTGAATGAGCAGTTCTTC. Encoded protein: CSASGVNEQFF.

CDR3 in DNA: TGTGCCAGCAGCTTAGGACAGGGGCAGCCCCAGCATTTT. Amino acids: CASSLGQGQPQHF. This chain uses TRBV5-4 with TRBJ1-5; 9 bases are a match to TRBD1. The length of the CDR3 is 13 residues. CDR1 is SGHNT, CDR2 YYREEE, per germline (reference sequence). V shed 2 bases, J shed 7 bases, and the junction held 1 base outside the gene matches. Variable domain in full (rest from reference TRBV5-4 and TRBJ1-5): ETGVTQSPTHLIKTRGQQVTLRCSSQSGHNTVSWYQQALGQGPQFIFQYYREEENGRGNFPPRFSGLQFPNYSSELNVNALELDDSALYLCASSLGQGQPQHFGDGTRLSIL.

V is TRBV28 and J is TRBJ1-5; a weak D match, TRBD1 (5 bases). V lost 7 bases to trimming and J lost 1 base, with 14 bases between them. CDR1 and CDR2 from the germline V gene are MDHEN and SYDVKM. This CDR3 has 15 amino acids. The CDR3 coding sequence is TGTGCCAGCACCTACAACCGACAGAGCAATCAGCCCCAGCATTTT. It translates to CASTYNRQSNQPQHF.